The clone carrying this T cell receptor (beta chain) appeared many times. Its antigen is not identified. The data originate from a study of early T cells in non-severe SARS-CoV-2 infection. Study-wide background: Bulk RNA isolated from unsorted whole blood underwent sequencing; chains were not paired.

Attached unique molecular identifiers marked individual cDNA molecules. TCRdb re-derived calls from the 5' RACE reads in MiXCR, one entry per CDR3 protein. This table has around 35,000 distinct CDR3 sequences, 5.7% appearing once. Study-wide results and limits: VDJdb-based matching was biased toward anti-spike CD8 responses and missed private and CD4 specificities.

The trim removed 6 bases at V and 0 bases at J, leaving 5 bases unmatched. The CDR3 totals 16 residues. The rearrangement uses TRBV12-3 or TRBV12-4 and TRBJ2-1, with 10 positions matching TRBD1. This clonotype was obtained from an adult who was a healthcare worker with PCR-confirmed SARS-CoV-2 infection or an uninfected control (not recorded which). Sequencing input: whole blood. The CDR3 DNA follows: TGTGCCAGCAGCGACTGGACAGGGGGCTCCTACAATGAGCAGTTCTTC. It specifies CASSDWTGGSYNEQFF.